Sequencing of this T cell receptor beta chain was carried out in a study of T cell changes during pregnancy in multiple sclerosis. The repertoire was sequenced with immunoSEQ multiplex PCR; TCRdb's copy has only in-frame clones and lacks some. The top ten clones hold 3% to 4% of a sample with some 74,000 clones, roughly 90% of them seen once. This TCR derives from a female donor in good health, enrolled as a control in a pregnancy study. Specimen: peripheral blood, collected after pregnancy.

DNA of the CDR3: TGTGCCAGCAGTGAAGGGGGAGGCACAGATACGCAGTATTTT. This gives the protein CASSEGGGTDTQYF. The rearrangement joins TRBV2 to TRBJ2-3; weak D call: TRBD2 (5 bases). The CDR3 covers 14 residues. Per germline, CDR1 SNHLY and CDR2 FYNNEI. The V end was cut by 1 base, the J end by 1 base, with 6 bases between.